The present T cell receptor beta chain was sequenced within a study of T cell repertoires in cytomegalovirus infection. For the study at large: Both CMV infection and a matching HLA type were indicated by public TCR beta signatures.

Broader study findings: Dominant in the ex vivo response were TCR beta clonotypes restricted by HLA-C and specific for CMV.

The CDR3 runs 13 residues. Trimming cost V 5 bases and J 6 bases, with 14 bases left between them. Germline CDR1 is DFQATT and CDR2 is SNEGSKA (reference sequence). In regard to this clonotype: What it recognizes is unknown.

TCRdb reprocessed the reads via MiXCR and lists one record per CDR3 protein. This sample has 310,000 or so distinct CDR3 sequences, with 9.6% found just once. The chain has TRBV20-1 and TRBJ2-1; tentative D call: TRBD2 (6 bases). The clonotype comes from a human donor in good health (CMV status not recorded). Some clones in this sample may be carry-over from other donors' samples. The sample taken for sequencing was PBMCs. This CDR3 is CSAGTAGVNEQFF. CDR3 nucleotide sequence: TGCAGTGCTGGGACTGCAGGAGTCAATGAGCAGTTCTTC.